The source of this TCR beta chain is a study of T-cell memory formation after mild COVID-19. Each CDR3 protein is one row after TCRdb ran MiXCR on the 5' RACE reads. The table shows about 470,000 distinct CDR3 sequences, with around a quarter occurring only once. Study-wide findings and caveats: Cross-reactive memory seemingly joined, as some responding clones were found in pre-infection memory.

Turning to this clonotype: What it binds is unknown.

Sample: PBMCs or a T cell subset sorted from them (not recorded which). The receptor was isolated from an adult woman who had mild COVID-19 (a few samples of this study predate the infection). Cell type and time point are not known.

This CDR3 reads CASSLAVGTEAFF. The DNA of the CDR3 is TGTGCCAGCAGCTTAGCTGTCGGGACTGAAGCTTTCTTT. The chain combines TRBV7-9 with TRBJ1-1, with D hard to call. The ends were cut back, 0 bases at V and 5 bases at J, with 7 bases in the middle. CDR3 length: 13 amino acids. Germline V gene sequence: CDR1 SEHNR, CDR2 FQNEAQ (reference sequence). Using reference TRBV7-9 and TRBJ1-1 for the parts outside the CDR3, the full variable domain is DTGVSQNPRHKITKRGQNVTFRCDPISEHNRLYWYRQTLGQGPEFLTYFQNEAQLEKSRLLSDRFSAERPKGSFSTLEIQRTEQGDSAMYLCASSLAVGTEAFFGQGTRLTVV.